These T cell receptor beta chains were read from a single sample in a study of T cell responses to AZD1222 COVID-19 vaccine. Profiled with immunoSEQ multiplex PCR; TCRdb holds only in-frame clones, not every one. The table includes 150,000 to 200,000 clones, 85% to 95% detected once. Sequencing used peripheral blood, obtained on day 0 of AZD1222 vaccination. The receptors here all came from an adult in good health. The CDR3 runs from the conserved cysteine through the conserved F or W. Each record gives: clone size, V gene, CDR3 protein. Expanded clones get a size class; other rows say once, few or many, or leave the size out.

NA,TRBV29-1,CSVVGGSEKLFF
NA,TRBV19,CASSRGGVAKNIQYF
once,TRBV4-3,CASSQDRDGQDYTF
NA,TRBV30,CAWSVLVWGADTQYF
NA,TRBV4-1,CASSPRTADEKLFF
NA,TRBV30,CAWSVRSEAFF
NA,TRBV4-1,CASSQPMGRDTEAFF
once,TRBV9,CASSVGSFHGYTF
NA,TRBV7-2,CASSLLTGGTQPQHF
NA,TRBV3-1/TRBV3-2,CASSQDPGALNQPQHF
NA,TRBV7-2,CASSLAREGYGYTF
NA,TRBV29-1,CSVEGEGEQFF
NA,TRBV6-2/TRBV6-3,CASSYSRTAYGYTF
NA,TRBV2,CASRTLGGVPSGNTIYF
NA,TRBV28,CASSLTGTGGFEQYF
NA,TRBV15,CATSRDRRIGSEKLFF
once,TRBV19,CASAPVGPSYEQYF
NA,TRBV10-3,CASREDRTQETQYF
once,TRBV2,CASSEGRTLYEQYF
NA,TRBV28,CASSSAGTPNGYTF
NA,TRBV30,CAWSVRRMWNYGYTF
NA,TRBV6-5,CASTVSSYEQYF
NA,TRBV28,CASRPQFLQGQHYTEAFF
NA,TRBV27,CASSPRGGRTEAFF
NA,TRBV6-5,CASSLAEVGELFF
NA,TRBV10-1,CASSRVPGELFF
NA,TRBV7-8,CASSPIGTSLSGQQYF
NA,TRBV5-1,CASSLGTGHSIEAFF
NA,TRBV6-4,CASTRGYEQYF
NA,TRBV13,CASSLDPNQPQHF
NA,TRBV5-8,CASSFAQPQHF
NA,TRBV30,CAWTREGQPQHF
NA,TRBV30,CAWMDTLYGYTF
NA,TRBV5-8,CASSLSGHSGYGYTF
NA,TRBV28,CASSPPRRWGNYNEQFF
NA,TRBV30,CAWRELDGSPLHF
NA,TRBV6-4,CASRLAGTNEQFF
once,TRBV2,CASSVEGEQYF
NA,TRBV28,CASTSGGSLYGYTF
NA,TRBV11-1,CASSLVWGAPHEQYF
NA,TRBV28,CASRYAGTPNEQFF
NA,TRBV7-2,CASSSRARLSNVLTF
NA,TRBV7-9,CASSHERGMNTEAFF
NA,TRBV19,CASSPGDRGFYGYTF
NA,TRBV5-1,CASSLVGENTEAFF
NA,TRBV3-1/TRBV3-2,CASSQWDRGQETQYF
few,TRBV11-2,CASSFRQGGEQFF
NA,TRBV6-4,CASTDTQYF
NA,TRBV19,CASNLREFGNTIYF
once,TRBV12-3/TRBV12-4,CASRPDSYNEQFF
NA,TRBV7-9,CASSFFMMSGELFF
NA,TRBV7-2,CASSPRLADEQFF
few,TRBV15,CATSRDGTGLPSGNTIYF
NA,TRBV11-2,CASSLDGNSPLHF
NA,TRBV7-6,CASTSVGELFF